This passage covers 20 T cell receptor beta chains from one sample sequenced in a study of monozygotic twins with inflammatory bowel disease. Following a re-call of the 5' RACE reads, TCRdb has one entry per CDR3 protein and lacks DNA. Recorded for this sample: about 210,000 distinct CDR3 sequences. Sequenced input: blood. Receptors were obtained from a human donor with ulcerative colitis or Crohn's disease, or a healthy co-twin of an affected twin (not recorded which).

This chain uses TRBV20-1 with TRBJ2-5; absent DNA, TCRdb's TRBD2 call cannot be checked. Germline V gene sequence: CDR1 DFQATT, CDR2 SNEGSKA (reference sequence). CDR3 length: 15 residues. CDR3 sequence: CSATRPGLQAETQYF.

The gene calls are TRBV20-1 and TRBJ1-2. Per the germline V gene, CDR1 is DFQATT and CDR2 is SNEGSKA (reference sequence). The CDR3 sequence is 12 residues long. This CDR3 is CSASREDYGYTF.

The chain links TRBV4-1 to TRBJ2-1; there is no DNA to check the TCRdb D call of TRBD1. This CDR3 has 15 amino acids. The germline gives CDR1 MGHRA, CDR2 YSYEKL. The CDR3 spells CASSAQGFYNNEQFF.

V gene TRBV7-2 combines with J gene TRBJ1-1. The CDR3 covers 14 residues. Germline V CDR1 and CDR2: SGHTA, FQGNSA. The CDR3 region is CASSLSRDIMEAFF. The full variable domain, in which reference TRBV7-2 and TRBJ1-1 provide the parts outside the CDR3, is GAGVSQSPSNKVTEKGKDVELRCDPISGHTALYWYRQSLGQGLEFLIYFQGNSAPDKSGLPSDRFSAERTGGSVSTLTIQRTQQEDSAVYLCASSLSRDIMEAFFGQGTRLTVV.

CDR3 sequence: CSATLAAQETQYF. V and J are TRBV20-1 and TRBJ2-5; TCRdb calls TRBD2, which cannot be checked without DNA. Germline CDR1 is DFQATT and CDR2 is SNEGSKA (reference sequence). This CDR3 is built from 13 residues.

The chain has TRBV9 and TRBJ2-1; no DNA is available, so the TRBD2 call from TCRdb remains unchecked. The germline gives CDR1 SGDLS, CDR2 YYNGEE. This CDR3 has 17 residues. This CDR3 reads CASSLTLGLAGGHEQFF.

The chain couples TRBV3-1 to TRBJ2-1; the D call from TCRdb, TRBD2, cannot be confirmed without DNA. The germline V gene has CDR1 LGHDT and CDR2 YNNKEL (reference sequence). CDR3 length equals 15 residues. CDR3 in amino acids: CASSVGDGHYNEQFF.

V and J are TRBV5-1 and TRBJ2-7; TCRdb's assignment of TRBD2 cannot be checked, as there is no DNA. The CDR3 is 14 amino acids. Germline V lookup: CDR1 SGHRS, CDR2 YFSETQ. This CDR3 is CASSFAQGGLEQYF.

The rearrangement joins TRBV5-1 to TRBJ2-1; TCRdb proposes TRBD1, but this gene call is untestable without DNA. The CDR3 consists of 14 residues. Per the germline V gene, CDR1 is SGHRS and CDR2 is YFSETQ. The CDR3 here is CASSLGLGENEQFF.

The chain recombines TRBV5-4 with TRBJ1-2. Germline lookup yields CDR1 SGHNT and CDR2 YYREEE (reference sequence). This CDR3 spans 13 amino acids. The CDR3 is CASSLKENYGYTF.

This chain uses TRBV27 with TRBJ1-1; the D gene TCRdb calls, TRBD1, cannot be checked with no DNA. CDR1 and CDR2 from the germline V gene are MNHEY and SMNVEV (reference sequence). The CDR3 runs 14 residues. The CDR3 protein is CASGLGGGYTEAFF.

The CDR3 is CASSAAGTGPFEQYF. This sequence joins TRBV5-1 and TRBJ2-7; the D call of TRBD1 rests on TCRdb alone, since no DNA is present to check it. This CDR3 comprises 15 residues. CDR1 is SGHRS, CDR2 YFSETQ, per germline.

The gene calls are TRBV14 and TRBJ2-5; without DNA, the TCRdb call of TRBD1 cannot be checked. This CDR3 is 14 amino acids long. Germline values: CDR1 SGHDN, CDR2 FVKESK. CDR3 residues: CASSPWTDQETQYF.

The V call is TRBV25-1, the J call TRBJ2-1; the TRBD1 assignment by TCRdb is unverifiable without DNA. The CDR3 length is 14 residues. Germline V gives CDR1 MGHDK, CDR2 SYGVNS. The CDR3 region is CASSDWGGANEQFF. The full variable domain, completed using reference TRBV25-1 and TRBJ2-1, is EADIYQTPRYLVIGTGKKITLECSQTMGHDKMYWYQQDPGMELHLIHYSYGVNSTEKGDLSSESTVSRIRTEHFPLTLESARPSHTSQYLCASSDWGGANEQFFGPGTRLTVL.

The chain couples TRBV18 to TRBJ2-2. CDR3 size: 14 residues. Germline-derived CDR1 and CDR2 are KGHSH and LQKENI. The CDR3 reads CASSPPMRTGELFF.

The chain carries TRBV13 and TRBJ2-3; TCRdb's D call, TRBD1, is unchecked because there is no DNA. The CDR3 loop spans 15 amino acids. Germline V lookup: CDR1 PRHDT, CDR2 FYEKMQ (reference sequence). The CDR3 region is CASSPTGGNTDTQYF.

The rearrangement uses TRBV6-2 or TRBV6-3 and TRBJ1-1; TCRdb outputs TRBD1, but without DNA this stays unchecked. Per the germline V gene, CDR1 is MNHEY and CDR2 is SVGEGT. CDR3 length equals 14 residues. This CDR3 is CASTDRQGGTEAFF.

The chain carries TRBV12-3 or TRBV12-4 and TRBJ1-1; without DNA, the TCRdb call of TRBD1 cannot be checked. The length of the CDR3 is 13 residues. CDR3 residues: CASRMTGPTEAFF.

The chain combines TRBV5-1 with TRBJ1-3; without DNA, the TCRdb call of TRBD1 cannot be checked. The germline CDR1 and CDR2 sequences are SGHRS and YFSETQ. The CDR3 contains 18 residues. The CDR3 sequence is CASSLLDSYGSSGNTIYF.

The chain is built from TRBV6-4 and TRBJ2-2; the TRBD1 assignment by TCRdb is unverifiable without DNA. This CDR3 has 19 residues. The germline V gene encodes CDR1 MRHNA and CDR2 SNTAGT. CDR3 amino acids: CATRGYTIGQGWKTGELFF.